The clone carrying this TCR beta chain has only a few counts. Its antigen is not known. This entry belongs to a study of response to subunit inactivated influenza vaccine. TCRdb itself ran the RT-PCR reads through MiXCR, one entry per CDR3 protein. The data contain more than 600,000 distinct CDR3 sequences, roughly 20% of them seen just once; the ten biggest clones take up approximately 11%. The length of the CDR3 is 16 residues. The V segment lost 2 bases and the J segment 4 bases; nucleotides outside the gene matches: 4. Germline-derived CDR1 and CDR2 are MNHEY and SVGAGI. Regarding the study as a whole: Researchers suggested that each seasonal influenza vaccination recruits few new T cells.

Here the sequenced sample was PBMCs from blood, taken more than 4 days after vaccination. The origin of this receptor is a man in his forties or fifties who received an inactivated influenza vaccine. The chain couples TRBV6-5 to TRBJ2-4, with 11 bases identical to TRBD1. The CDR3 DNA reads TGTGCCAGCAGTTACGCGGGACAGGGGGTGAAAAACATTCAGTACTTC. Translation gives CASSYAGQGVKNIQYF.